The clone carrying this T cell receptor beta chain occurred many times. TCRdb passed the 5' RACE reads through MiXCR, listing each CDR3 protein once. The table lists 87,000 or so distinct CDR3 sequences, 3% to 4% of them singletons. The entry originates in a study of neurological immune-mediated disorders. Trimming shortened V by 9 bases and J by 6 bases, and 16 bases separated the two germline ends. Looked up from germline, CDR1 is KGHDR and CDR2 is SFDVKD. The CDR3 is 14 residues long. V and J are TRBV24-1 and TRBJ2-2, with D unresolved. The receptor was derived from a woman under 30 with multiple sclerosis. Input material: PBMCs. The CDR3 here is CATSTVGLPGELFF. CDR3 sequence (DNA): TGTGCCACCTCCACGGTTGGTTTGCCCGGGGAGCTGTTTTTT.